The 25 T cell receptor beta chains listed next were all sequenced from one sample in a study of human T cells and chemical hapten exposure. MiXCR, applied by TCRdb to the RACE reads, yields one record per CDR3 protein. In the table there are under 150,000 distinct CDR3 sequences, around 10% of which are singletons. Time point specified: patch test 1, 2 weeks after DPC sensitization. Treatment specified: therapeutic diphenylcyclopropenone sensitization with weekly scalp DPC. The specimen comprised whole blood, sampled in connection with sensitization to the hapten diphenylcyclopropenone (DPC). These receptors were collected from a woman aged 50 to 60 with alopecia areata. Some clones in this sample may be carry-over from other donors' samples.

The chain links TRBV6-1 to TRBJ1-5, with 9 nucleotides matching TRBD1. The junction had 4 bases not matched to a gene; V was cut back by 3 bases and J by 4 bases. The CDR3 consists of 15 residues. Germline CDR1 MNHNS, CDR2 SASEGT. CDR3 DNA sequence: TGTGCCAGCAGTGAGGACAGGGGCACGAATCAGCCCCAGCATTTT. Encoded protein: CASSEDRGTNQPQHF.

The CDR3 is CASSQRDRYTEAFF. The CDR3 nucleotides read TGTGCCAGCAGCCAACGAGACCGATACACTGAAGCTTTCTTT. The chain couples TRBV3-1 to TRBJ1-1; D gene unclear. Between the trimmed V and J ends, which lost 2 bases and 3 bases, there was a span of 10 bases. The CDR3 spans 14 residues. Per the germline V gene, CDR1 is LGHDT and CDR2 is YNNKEL (reference sequence). Supplemented by reference TRBV3-1 and TRBJ1-1, the full variable domain reads DTAVSQTPKYLVTQMGNDKSIKCEQNLGHDTMYWYKQDSKKFLKIMFSYNNKELIINETVPNRFSPKSPDKAHLNLHINSLELGDSAVYFCASSQRDRYTEAFFGQGTRLTVV.

The rearrangement uses TRBV18 and TRBJ1-4, with D unresolved. Germline-derived CDR1 and CDR2 are KGHSH and LQKENI. Trimming cost V 4 bases and J 5 bases, with 11 bases left between them. The CDR3 is made up of 14 amino acids. CDR3 DNA sequence: TGTGCCAGCTCACAACTCGGAGGGAATGAAAAACTGTTTTTT. It translates to CASSQLGGNEKLFF.

This clonotype was seen repeatedly, ten times or more. The chain has TRBV6-5 and TRBJ1-2, with D possibly matching TRBD1 (5 bases). The V end was cut by 5 bases, the J end by 4 bases, with 17 bases between. This CDR3 region has 15 residues. The V gene's germline CDR1 is MNHEY and CDR2 SVGAGI. CDR3: CASSPSTGRSYGYTF. CDR3 coding DNA: TGTGCCAGCAGTCCTAGCACGGGACGGAGCTATGGCTACACCTTC.

This clonotype was counted between two and nine times. The CDR3: CASLGTSGTTTYNEQFF. CDR3 nucleotides: TGTGCCAGCCTCGGGACTAGCGGGACTACAACCTACAATGAGCAGTTCTTC. This chain links TRBV6-2 or TRBV6-3 with TRBJ2-1; 13 nucleotides match TRBD2. Germline V lookup: CDR1 MNHEY, CDR2 SVGEGT. Losses at the gene ends were 8 bases for V and 2 bases for J; bases not matched to a gene: 9. This CDR3 region has 17 residues.

In regard to this clonotype: It may be a read error: a sequence one base away is much more abundant. Here the CDR3 DNA reads TGTGCCACCTCTCTACTCGCGGGAGTGGGAAACATTCAGTACTTC. It yields the protein CATSLLAGVGNIQYF. The J gene is TRBJ2-4, the V gene TRBV2, with 7 bases that match TRBD2. Per the germline V gene, CDR1 is SNHLY and CDR2 is FYNNEI. Germline trimming cut 10 bases from V and 6 bases from J; bases unmatched to any gene: 15. There are 15 residues in the CDR3.

This clonotype showed up many times. This chain joins TRBV14 and TRBJ1-4, with a tentative D call TRBD1 (5 bases). V dropped 4 bases and J dropped 6 bases, with 18 bases sitting between them. The CDR3 is 16 amino acids. CDR1 and CDR2 (germline): SGHDN, FVKESK. The CDR3 here is CASSRRSPGQDEKLFF. As DNA, the CDR3 is TGTGCCAGCAGCCGCCGAAGCCCAGGGCAGGATGAAAAACTGTTTTTT.

The CDR3 DNA sequence: TGCAGTGCTAGGTCCGGGACAGGGGGCTCAGATACGCAGTATTTT. Translation gives CSARSGTGGSDTQYF. This sequence joins TRBV20-1 and TRBJ2-3, with 12 bases lining up with TRBD1. Germline values: CDR1 DFQATT, CDR2 SNEGSKA (reference sequence). The CDR3 runs 15 residues. Germline trimming cut 3 bases from V and 4 bases from J; bases unmatched to any gene: 5.

Ten or more counts support this clonotype. The chain employs TRBV19 and TRBJ1-5, with a tentative D call TRBD1 (5 bases). The CDR3 is 15 amino acids. V lost 5 bases and J lost 4, with 15 bases in between. Germline CDR1 reads LNHDA; CDR2 reads SQIVND (reference sequence). The CDR3 loop is CASSPLSTANQPQHF. CDR3 coding DNA: TGTGCCAGTAGTCCCCTCTCGACAGCGAATCAGCCCCAGCATTTT.

There are many counts of this clonotype. The J gene is TRBJ1-5, the V gene TRBV6-5; no firm D call. Trimming removed 6 bases from V and 4 bases from J, with 13 bases in between. This CDR3 is built from 14 residues. Looked up from germline, CDR1 is MNHEY and CDR2 is SVGAGI. The CDR3 bases are TGTGCCAGCAGCGCCGGGCCTCATAATCAGCCCCAGCATTTT. Encoded protein: CASSAGPHNQPQHF.

The rearrangement links TRBV3-1 to TRBJ2-7; D is unresolved. Deletions cut 4 bases from V and 5 bases from J, with 6 bases between. From germline, CDR1 is LGHDT and CDR2 YNNKEL (reference sequence). The CDR3 totals 11 residues. CDR3 DNA sequence: TGTGCCAGCAGCCGTTTGAACGAGCAGTACTTC. Translating it yields CASSRLNEQYF.

At least ten counts were recorded for this clonotype. The J gene is TRBJ2-1, the V gene TRBV6-2 or TRBV6-3, with D tentatively TRBD1 (6 bases). Germline CDR1 reads MNHEY; CDR2 reads SVGEGT. The CDR3 runs 13 residues. Trimming took off 8 bases at V and 3 bases at J, with 11 bases between the two ends. CDR3 amino acids: CASGQGLYNEQFF. The CDR3 DNA sequence: TGTGCCAGCGGGCAGGGGCTCTACAATGAGCAGTTCTTC.

This clonotype was recorded at least ten times. The rearrangement uses TRBV2 and TRBJ1-5; unclear D gene. V lost 3 bases to trimming and J lost 4 bases, with 7 bases between them. Germline V lookup: CDR1 SNHLY, CDR2 FYNNEI. The CDR3 spans 13 residues. In DNA, the CDR3 is TGTGCCAGCAGTGAGGTCCGAAATCAGCCCCAGCATTTT. This codes for CASSEVRNQPQHF.

This clonotype was observed many times. This chain connects TRBV6-2 or TRBV6-3 to TRBJ1-1; no clear D. The germline gives CDR1 MNHEY, CDR2 SVGEGT. The CDR3 runs to 14 residues. This chain's CDR3 is CGTRAVPPRVGAFF. The CDR3 coding sequence is TGTGGAACGAGGGCGGTCCCCCCAAGGGTAGGAGCTTTCTTT.

Concerning this clonotype itself: Just one base apart from a much larger clone, this may be a read error. V and J are TRBV27 and TRBJ1-2, with 8 nucleotides matching TRBD1. The CDR3 runs to 14 residues. Looked up from germline, CDR1 is MNHEY and CDR2 is SMNVEV (reference sequence). Germline trimming cut 5 bases from V and 4 bases from J; bases unmatched to any gene: 6. CDR3 protein: CASSARTGCYGYTF. CDR3 in DNA: TGTGCCAGCAGTGCACGGACAGGGTGCTATGGCTACACCTTC.

This chain uses TRBV11-1 with TRBJ1-1; TRBD1 matches 7 bases. CDR3 size: 16 residues. V shed 1 base and J 1 base; nucleotides not matched to a gene: 6. Germline V gene lookup returns CDR1 SGHAT and CDR2 FQDESV (reference sequence). CDR3: CASSLVTGQANTEAFF. CDR3 in DNA: TGTGCCAGCAGCTTAGTAACTGGACAGGCGAACACTGAAGCTTTCTTT.

The genes are TRBV11-1 and TRBJ1-1; no firm D call. The CDR3 is 14 residues long. Trimming shortened V by 1 base and J by 0 bases, and 6 bases separated the two germline ends. The germline CDR1 and CDR2 sequences are SGHAT and FQDESV (reference sequence). The CDR3 loop is CASSLVQMNTEAFF. The CDR3 nucleotides read TGTGCCAGCAGCTTAGTTCAGATGAACACTGAAGCTTTCTTT.

This clonotype was seen ten or more times. J is TRBJ1-1 and V is TRBV11-2; no reliable D call. The germline CDR1 and CDR2 sequences are SGHAT and FQNNGV. This CDR3 is 11 amino acids long. Trimming left V 0 bases short and J 10 bases short, with 6 bases between. The CDR3 loop reads CASSLERGAFF. DNA for the CDR3: TGTGCCAGCAGCTTAGAGAGAGGAGCTTTCTTT.

This clonotype was picked up many times. The rearrangement links TRBV5-5 to TRBJ2-1; the D gene is possibly TRBD2 (6 bases). The V and J ends lost 4 bases and 13 bases respectively, with 12 bases between them. There are 11 residues in the CDR3. Germline CDR1 SGHKS, CDR2 YYEKEE (reference sequence). The CDR3 DNA is TGTGCCAGCAGCCCGGACTACCAACAGTTCTTC. Its protein is CASSPDYQQFF.

The V and J genes are TRBV12-3 or TRBV12-4 and TRBJ1-6; D is perhaps TRBD1 (5 bases). There are 16 residues in the CDR3. V gave up 5 bases and J gave up 9 bases, with 20 bases separating them. As DNA, the CDR3 is TGTGCCAGCAGTACCGATCTTGGGGGGGTTGGTTCACCCCTCCACTTT. It encodes CASSTDLGGVGSPLHF.

This clonotype occurred many times. The V gene is TRBV12-3 or TRBV12-4, the J gene TRBJ1-1, with 8 bases identical to TRBD1. V gave up 6 bases and J gave up 5 bases; unmatched junction bases: 8. The CDR3 has 14 residues. The CDR3 bases are TGTGCCAGCAGCAGCCGGACAGGGCGAACTGAAGCTTTCTTT. It is translated as CASSSRTGRTEAFF.

The chain combines TRBV6-5 with TRBJ1-1, with TRBD1 as a possible D gene (6 bases). This CDR3 has 16 residues. V was trimmed by 2 bases and J by 5 bases, leaving 18 bases between them. The germline CDR1 and CDR2 sequences are MNHEY and SVGAGI. The CDR3 bases are TGTGCCAGCAGTTACCCCTCTGGGGGCTGGGGGACTGAAGCTTTCTTT. This codes for CASSYPSGGWGTEAFF.

At least ten counts were recorded for this clonotype. The chain has TRBV12-3 or TRBV12-4 and TRBJ2-2; TRBD2 might be the D (5 bases). Trimming pared 4 bases from V and 2 bases from J, leaving 17 bases between. The length of the CDR3 is 17 residues. CDR3 DNA: TGTGCCAGCAGTTCCCCGATAGCGCGAATAAACACCGGGGAGCTGTTTTTT. Its translation is CASSSPIARINTGELFF.

Many counts were recorded for this clonotype. The chain recombines TRBV12-3 or TRBV12-4 with TRBJ1-1; 8 bases map to TRBD1. V lost 2 bases and J lost 11; bases outside the gene matches: 10. The CDR3 is made up of 14 amino acids. As DNA, the CDR3 is TGTGCCAGCAGTTTAAACCCAGGGGGCTTGCAGGCTTTCTTT. Residues: CASSLNPGGLQAFF.

Note on this clonotype: This may come from a read error, since a much larger clone is one base off. The chain has TRBV11-2 and TRBJ2-2; D call uncertain. CDR1 and CDR2 (germline): SGHAT, FQNNGV. The CDR3 covers 13 residues. The CDR3 loop is CVSSWTNTGELFF. As DNA, the CDR3 is TGTGTCAGCAGCTGGACGAACACCGGGGAGCTGTTTTTT.